The 18 T cell receptor beta chains given below trace back to one sample, sequenced in a study of T cell changes during pregnancy in multiple sclerosis (dated by TCRdb to the late 2010s). The library was made by the immunoSEQ multiplex PCR assay. TCRdb stores this immuneACCESS table with in-frame sequences only. Part of the clones is absent; in the studies checked, under half of the shortfall reflects unresolved V genes, and no reason is known for the rest. Within this sample are over 100,000 clones, with 80% to 95% of them counted one time only. The top ten constitute less than 2% of the sample. The sequencing here drew on peripheral blood, taken in the third trimester of pregnancy. The source is a female donor with multiple sclerosis, enrolled in a pregnancy study.

This clone was found a few times. The chain has TRBV19 and TRBJ1-3; no clear D gene. The V gene lost 3 bases and the J gene lost 4 bases, with 13 bases spanning the gap. The CDR3 consists of 15 residues. The V gene's germline CDR1 is LNHDA and CDR2 SQIVND (reference sequence). The CDR3: CASSMEGVNGNTIYF. The CDR3 coding sequence is TGTGCCAGTAGTATGGAGGGAGTGAACGGAAACACCATATATTTT.

CDR3: CASTWKRDSGYEQYF. Written as DNA, the CDR3 is TGTGCCAGCACATGGAAGAGGGACAGTGGGTACGAGCAGTACTTC. The chain joins TRBV2 to TRBJ2-7; 7 bases agree with TRBD1. The CDR3 runs 15 residues. With 7 bases clipped from V and 4 bases from J, the junction kept 13 bases outside the gene matches. Per the germline V gene, CDR1 is SNHLY and CDR2 is FYNNEI.

The chain employs TRBV5-1 and TRBJ2-1, with 8 bases that match TRBD2. The germline V gene has CDR1 SGHRS and CDR2 YFSETQ. CDR3 length: 12 residues. The J segment lost 7 bases and the V segment lost 5 bases, leaving 2 bases of the junction unmatched. CDR3: CASRLAENEQFF. Here the CDR3 DNA reads TGCGCCAGCAGACTAGCGGAGAATGAGCAGTTCTTC.

This rearrangement joins TRBV5-1 to TRBJ2-7; 10 bases fit TRBD1. Germline CDR1 and CDR2: SGHRS and YFSETQ. This CDR3 has 14 amino acids. Trimming removed 4 bases from V and 5 bases from J; junction bases left unmatched: 6. This CDR3 is CASSGGQGRDEQYF. Here the CDR3 DNA reads TGCGCCAGCAGCGGGGGACAGGGGCGTGACGAGCAGTACTTC.

The chain joins TRBV30 to TRBJ2-5; TRBD2 matches at 8 bases. Germline CDR1 reads GTSNPN; CDR2 reads SVGIG (reference sequence). V trimming: 0 bases; J trimming: 0 bases; junction bases outside the gene matches: 3. This CDR3 comprises 15 residues. CDR3 sequence: CAWSVTSGNQETQYF. In nucleotides, the CDR3 is TGTGCCTGGAGTGTAACTAGCGGTAACCAAGAGACCCAGTACTTC.

The chain combines TRBV7-9 with TRBJ1-2; the match to TRBD1 covers 9 bases. V was pared by 3 bases and J by 6 bases, with 8 bases of the junction left unmatched. The CDR3 is 15 amino acids. CDR1 is SEHNR, CDR2 FQNEAQ, per germline (reference sequence). CDR3 sequence (DNA): TGTGCCAGCAGCTTGCCACGGGACAGGGTCGATGGCTACACCTTC. Encoded protein: CASSLPRDRVDGYTF. Together with reference TRBV7-9 and TRBJ1-2, the CDR3 gives the full variable domain: DTGVSQNPRHKITKRGQNVTFRCDPISEHNRLYWYRQTLGQGPEFLTYFQNEAQLEKSRLLSDRFSAERPKGSFSTLEIQRTEQGDSAMYLCASSLPRDRVDGYTFGSGTRLTVV.

V gene TRBV5-1 combines with J gene TRBJ1-4, with 9 bases aligning to TRBD1. The germline gives CDR1 SGHRS, CDR2 YFSETQ. The V and J ends lost 4 bases and 3 bases, in that order; junction bases with no gene match: 4. The CDR3 sequence is 15 residues long. The CDR3 loop is CASSEQGASNEKLFF. CDR3 sequence (DNA): TGCGCCAGCAGCGAACAGGGGGCATCTAATGAAAAACTGTTTTTT.

V is TRBV11-2 and J is TRBJ2-5, with D maybe TRBD2 (6 bases). Deletions cut 5 bases from V and 3 bases from J, with 13 bases between. Germline-derived CDR1 and CDR2 are SGHAT and FQNNGV. The CDR3 is 14 amino acids. The CDR3 region is CASSRSLAEETQYF. CDR3 nucleotide sequence: TGTGCCAGCAGCAGATCTTTAGCGGAAGAGACCCAGTACTTC.

The V gene is TRBV2, the J gene TRBJ2-7; 10 positions match TRBD1. The CDR3 spans 14 residues. Germline CDR1 and CDR2: SNHLY and FYNNEI. The trim removed 7 bases at V and 2 bases at J, leaving 5 bases unmatched. The CDR3 loop is CASTWDRGAYEQYF. Here the CDR3 DNA reads TGTGCCAGCACATGGGACAGGGGTGCCTACGAGCAGTACTTC.

The chain is built from TRBV28 and TRBJ1-1; 8 positions agree with TRBD1. Trimming took 5 bases from V and 4 from J; bases not matched to a gene: 6. The CDR3 length is 14 residues. Germline V gene data show CDR1 as MDHEN and CDR2 as SYDVKM. The CDR3 is CASSLDRVRTEAFF. The CDR3 DNA follows: TGTGCCAGCAGTCTGGACAGGGTTCGCACTGAAGCTTTCTTT.

The rearrangement links TRBV19 to TRBJ1-2; no clear D gene. This CDR3 spans 13 amino acids. V was trimmed by 5 bases and J by 4 bases, leaving 11 bases between them. Germline V gene sequence: CDR1 LNHDA, CDR2 SQIVND (reference sequence). CDR3 sequence: CASSAAASYGYTF. The CDR3 DNA follows: TGTGCCAGTAGTGCGGCAGCTTCCTATGGCTACACCTTC.

The chain joins TRBV2 to TRBJ2-7, with TRBD1 matching over 8 bases. The V segment lost 7 bases and the J segment 2 bases; nucleotides outside the gene matches: 7. CDR3 length: 14 amino acids. The germline gives CDR1 SNHLY, CDR2 FYNNEI. The CDR3 nucleotides read TGTGCCAGCAATTCCGGGACAGGCGCCTACGAGCAGTACTTC. Translating it yields CASNSGTGAYEQYF.

This chain joins TRBV28 and TRBJ2-7; D is perhaps TRBD1 (5 bases). Per germline, CDR1 MDHEN and CDR2 SYDVKM. V was shortened by 5 bases and J by 6 bases, with 11 bases between the two germline ends. The CDR3 extends over 12 amino acids. CDR3 loop: CASSPHRLEQYF. The CDR3 bases are TGTGCCAGCAGTCCCCACAGGCTCGAGCAGTACTTC.

V and J are TRBV6-1 and TRBJ2-1; 10 positions agree with TRBD1. CDR1 is MNHNS and CDR2 is SASEGT in the germline V gene. This CDR3 is built from 16 residues. V lost 4 bases, J lost 7 bases, and 10 bases stayed unmatched. The CDR3 bases are TGTGCCAGCAGTGGCCTTCCGGGACAGGGGACGAATGAGCAGTTCTTC. Translating gives CASSGLPGQGTNEQFF.

V usage is TRBV28 and J usage is TRBJ2-7; perhaps TRBD1 as D (5 bases). The CDR3 runs 15 residues. CDR1 is MDHEN, CDR2 SYDVKM, per germline. V dropped 4 bases and J dropped 1 base, with 14 bases sitting between them. The DNA of the CDR3 is TGTGCCAGCAGTTCACCCACAGGCTTTTCCTACGAGCAGTACTTC. Translated, it gives CASSSPTGFSYEQYF.

V is TRBV11-3 and J is TRBJ2-3; tentative D call: TRBD2 (6 bases). Germline V CDR1 and CDR2: SGHNT, YENEEA. V was trimmed by 1 base and J by 2 bases, leaving 13 bases between them. CDR3 length: 16 residues. The CDR3 DNA follows: TGTGCCAGCAGCTTAGGAGGCCAGGGACTCACAGATACGCAGTATTTT. Protein sequence: CASSLGGQGLTDTQYF.

This clone was picked up one time. The rearrangement uses TRBV5-1 and TRBJ2-1; D might be TRBD1 (5 bases). The germline V gene has CDR1 SGHRS and CDR2 YFSETQ. V lost 0 bases, J lost 1 base, and 8 bases lay in between. CDR3 size: 15 residues. This CDR3 is CASSLEGQSYNEQFF. The CDR3 DNA is TGCGCCAGCAGCTTGGAGGGGCAATCCTACAATGAGCAGTTCTTC.

V usage is TRBV15 and J usage is TRBJ1-5; D might be TRBD1 (5 bases). V lost 4 bases to trimming and J lost 4 bases, with 8 bases between them. Per the germline V gene, CDR1 is LNHNV and CDR2 is YYDKDF (reference sequence). The CDR3 has 13 amino acids. The CDR3 bases are TGTGCCACCAGCACAGGGCGGAATCAGCCCCAGCATTTT. Protein: CATSTGRNQPQHF. Drawing the rest from reference TRBV15 and TRBJ1-5, the complete variable domain is DAMVIQNPRYQVTQFGKPVTLSCSQTLNHNVMYWYQQKSSQAPKLLFHYYDKDFNNEADTPDNFQSRRPNTSFCFLDIRSPGLGDTAMYLCATSTGRNQPQHFGDGTRLSIL.